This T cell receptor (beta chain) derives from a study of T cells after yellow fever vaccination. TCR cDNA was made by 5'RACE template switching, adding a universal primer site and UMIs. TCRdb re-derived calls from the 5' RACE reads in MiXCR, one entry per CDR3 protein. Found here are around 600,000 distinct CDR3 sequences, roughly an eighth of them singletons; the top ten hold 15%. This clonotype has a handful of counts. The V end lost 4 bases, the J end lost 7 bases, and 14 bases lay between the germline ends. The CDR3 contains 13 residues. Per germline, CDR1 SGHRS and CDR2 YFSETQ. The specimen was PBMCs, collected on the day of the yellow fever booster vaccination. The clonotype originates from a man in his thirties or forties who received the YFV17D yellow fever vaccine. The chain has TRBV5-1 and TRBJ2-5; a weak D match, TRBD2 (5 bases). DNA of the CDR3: TGCGCCAGCAGCGGAAACAGCGGCGTGACCCAGTACTTC. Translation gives CASSGNSGVTQYF.